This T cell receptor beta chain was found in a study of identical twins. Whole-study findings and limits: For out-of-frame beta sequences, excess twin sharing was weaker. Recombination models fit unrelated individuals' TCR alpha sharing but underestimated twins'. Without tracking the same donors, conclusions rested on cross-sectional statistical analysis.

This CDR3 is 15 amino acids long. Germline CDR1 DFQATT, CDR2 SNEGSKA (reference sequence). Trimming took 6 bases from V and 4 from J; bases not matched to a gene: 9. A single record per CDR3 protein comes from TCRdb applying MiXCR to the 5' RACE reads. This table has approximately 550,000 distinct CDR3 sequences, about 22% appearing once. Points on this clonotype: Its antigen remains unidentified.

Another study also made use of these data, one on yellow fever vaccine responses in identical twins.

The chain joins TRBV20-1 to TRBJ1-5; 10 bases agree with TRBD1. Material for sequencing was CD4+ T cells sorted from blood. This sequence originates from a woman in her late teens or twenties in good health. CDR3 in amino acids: CSATSGTGVNQPQHF. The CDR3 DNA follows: TGCAGTGCAACCAGCGGGACAGGGGTAAATCAGCCCCAGCATTTT.